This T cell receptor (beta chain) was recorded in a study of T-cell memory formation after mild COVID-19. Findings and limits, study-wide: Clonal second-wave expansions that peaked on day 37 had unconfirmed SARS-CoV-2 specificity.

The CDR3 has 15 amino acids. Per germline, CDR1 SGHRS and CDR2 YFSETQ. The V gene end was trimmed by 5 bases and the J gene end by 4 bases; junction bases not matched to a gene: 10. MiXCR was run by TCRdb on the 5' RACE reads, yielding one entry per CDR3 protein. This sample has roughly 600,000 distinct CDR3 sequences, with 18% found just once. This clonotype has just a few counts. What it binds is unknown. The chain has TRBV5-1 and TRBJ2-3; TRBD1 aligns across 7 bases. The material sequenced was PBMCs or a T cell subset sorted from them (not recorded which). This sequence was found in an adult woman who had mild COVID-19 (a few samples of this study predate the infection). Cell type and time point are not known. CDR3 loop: CASSNPTGWPDTQYF. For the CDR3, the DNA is TGCGCCAGCAGTAACCCGACAGGGTGGCCAGATACGCAGTATTTT.